This T cell receptor (delta chain) was retrieved from a study of γδ T cells in repeated Plasmodium falciparum infection. Whole-study findings and limits: Vdelta2-negative gammadelta repertoires appeared less diverse and less shared in Malian than Australian children. In Vdelta2-negative, largely Vdelta1+, gammadelta repertoires, repeated controlled infections appeared to drive clonal selection waves.

A note on this clone: Its antigen is not known. A far bigger clonotype differs at one base, so this is likely a read error. Other DNA sequences in the same sample also yield this CDR3.

The CDR3 runs to 18 residues. The V segment lost 0 bases and the J segment 1 base; nucleotides outside the gene matches: 3. Germline CDR1 and CDR2: GEAIGNYY and EKD. TCRdb repeated clone calling on the multiplex PCR reads with CATT. Of roughly 90,000 delta-chain clones listed, around 1.4% are singletons. Flow sorting of PBMC yielded separate Vgamma9/Vdelta2+ and Vdelta2-negative gammadelta T cell populations for bulk repertoire analysis. The source of this sequence is a pool of human donors (malaria-infected and uninfected, not separated). Sequencing input: gamma-delta T cells from blood. The chain carries TRDV2 and TRDJ3; 9 bases are a match to TRDD3. TCRdb gives no J gene; it was assigned here by matching the DNA to germline. The CDR3 DNA follows: TGTGCCTGTGACACCGGGGGATACTCATCCTGGGACACCCGACAGATGTTTTTC. Protein product: CACDTGGYSSWDTRQMFF.